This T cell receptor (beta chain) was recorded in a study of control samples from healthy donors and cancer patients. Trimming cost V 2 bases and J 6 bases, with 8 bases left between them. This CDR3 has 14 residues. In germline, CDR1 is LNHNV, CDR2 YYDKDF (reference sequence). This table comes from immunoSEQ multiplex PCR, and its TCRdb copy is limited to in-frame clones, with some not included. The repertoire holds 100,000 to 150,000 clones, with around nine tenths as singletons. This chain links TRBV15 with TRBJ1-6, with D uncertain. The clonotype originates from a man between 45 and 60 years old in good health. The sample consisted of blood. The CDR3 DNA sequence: TGTGCCACCAGCAGACCTGAAACTAATTCACCCCTCCACTTT. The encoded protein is CATSRPETNSPLHF.